Described below is a single TCR beta chain sequence and its context. This clonotype was seen a handful of times. This clone's antigen is unknown. Base qualities were left out, and no much larger clone turns up one base away. V is shortened by 0 bases, J by 1 base, and the region joining them spans 10 bases. The germline V gene sets CDR1 to SGDLS and CDR2 to YYNGEE. The CDR3, cysteine through phenylalanine, is 15 amino acids long. The DNA shown is the 45-base CDR3, in frame from base 1. The approximately 40 donors, aged about 6 to 95 years, were systemically healthy Caucasian individuals from Russia. Around 10 milliliters of peripheral blood were drawn from each donor into EDTA-treated Vacutainer tubes. Ficoll-Paque density-gradient centrifugation was used to isolate PBMCs, with at least 7 million per sample. Total RNA was extracted from PBMCs with Trizol reagent, with at least 6 micrograms obtained per sample. For every donor, an aliquot of PBMCs went through flow cytometry to measure the percentages of naive CD45RAhigh/CD27high T cells.

This specimen comes from a study of blood T cells in healthy people across ages (dated by TCRdb to the mid-2010s). Background on the whole study: In model experiments, template switching captured roughly one uniquely barcoded TCR beta cDNA molecule for every two T cells. To track age-related changes in TCR beta repertoire diversity, the study relied on deep sequencing normalized with unique cDNA molecular identifiers. Donors were grouped into four age groups: young (average 16 years), middle-aged (about 40), aged (about 60) and long-lived (approximately 81). To avoid experimental bias, donors of different ages were spread randomly across the sequencing lanes. For two donors (one aged 18 to 30 and one aged 80 or older), the study analyzed two additional independent replicas of 1 million unique cDNA reads from the same blood draw.

The full study reports these points: Estimates of total diversity from one million sequenced T cells were regarded as lower bounds and underestimates. Compared with the aged group, the long-lived group had more naive CD4+ T cells, fewer expanded clones and increased TCR diversity, suggesting age selection. Observed TCR beta diversity per million T cells fell roughly linearly with age, and a significant reduction was already apparent by age around 40. Conclusive comparison of naive and antigen-experienced compartments was prevented by the profiling of bulk unsorted PBMCs. The percentage of naive T cells measured by flow cytometry correlated strongly with observed TCR beta diversity. The CMV infection status of donors was not known, potentially confounding age-related changes in expanded clonotypes.

Libraries were prepared through 5' RACE. Instrument on record: Illumina HiSeq 2500. A second PCR of roughly 7 to 11 cycles was performed with a sample-barcoded 5' primer and a J-beta primer mix. A unique molecular identifier was introduced onto each TCR beta cDNA molecule by a template-switch 5' adaptor carrying 12 random nucleotides. Each sample yielded at least 3 million CDR3-containing paired-end reads. First-strand cDNA was synthesized from all RNA with the Mint cDNA synthesis kit, primed by a TRBC-specific oligonucleotide. All cDNA was treated with uracil-DNA glycosylase and then went through a first 18-cycle PCR with the universal primers M1SS and BC2_uni_R. In the original analysis: For normalization, 1 million high-quality reads were randomly selected from each sample, with every read carrying a distinct molecular identifier. Reads sharing molecular identifiers were discarded rather than binned into consensus sequences. MiTCR, run with a Q25 quality threshold and the strictest error-elimination algorithm, handled CDR3 identification, clonotype clustering and error correction. Lower-bound total TCR beta diversity was estimated with a nonparametric unseen species model using Euler transformation. Starting from the raw public reads, TCRdb applied fastp trimming at Q25, assembled clones with MiXCR and retained in-frame beta chains. Each entry merges the rows of one CDR3 protein and shows their most common DNA and genes. TCRdb, not the authors, supplied the V and J calls. This sample holds 700,000 or so distinct CDR3 sequences; 22% were observed only once. The top ten clonotypes cover 22% of the sample.

The receptor comes from a man between 65 and 79 years old in good health. Sequencing was carried out using blood. This sequence uses TRBV9 and TRBJ2-5; TRBD2 is perhaps the D gene, given 6 matching bases. The CDR3 sequence is CASSVGGSGQETQYF. In nucleotide form, the sequence is TGTGCCAGCAGCGTAGGTGGTAGCGGCCAAGAGACCCAGTACTTC. Reference TRBV9 and TRBJ2-5 proteins supply the regions before and after the CDR3; the full variable domain is: DSGVTQTPKHLITATGQRVTLRCSPRSGDLSVYWYQQSLDQGLQFLIQYYNGEERAKGNILERFSAQQFPDLHSELNLSSLELGDSALYFCASSVGGSGQETQYFGPGTRLLVL.